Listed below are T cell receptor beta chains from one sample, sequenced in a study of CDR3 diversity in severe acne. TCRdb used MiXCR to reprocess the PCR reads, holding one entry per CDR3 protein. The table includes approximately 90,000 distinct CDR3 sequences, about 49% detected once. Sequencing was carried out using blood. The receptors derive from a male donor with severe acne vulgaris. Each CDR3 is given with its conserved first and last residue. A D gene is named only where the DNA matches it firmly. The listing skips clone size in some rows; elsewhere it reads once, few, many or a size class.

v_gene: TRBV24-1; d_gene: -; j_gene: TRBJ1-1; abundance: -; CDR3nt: TGTGCCACCAGCAGCGTTCAAAACACTGAAGCTTTCTTT; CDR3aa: CATSSVQNTEAFF
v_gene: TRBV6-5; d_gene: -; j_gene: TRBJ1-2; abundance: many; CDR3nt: TGTGCCAGCAGTTACTCTGTCCACCTGGGTGGCTACACCTTC; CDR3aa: CASSYSVHLGGYTF
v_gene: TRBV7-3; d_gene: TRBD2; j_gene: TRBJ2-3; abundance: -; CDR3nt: TGTGCCAGCAGCTCGGGACTAGCGGGCCCAGTGGCAGATACGCAGTACTTT; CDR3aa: CASSSGLAGPVADTQYF
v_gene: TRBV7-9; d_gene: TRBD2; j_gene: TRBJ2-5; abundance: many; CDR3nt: TGTGCCAGCAGCCGAACTAGCGGGAGGGCCCGGGAAGAGACCCAGTACTTC; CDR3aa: CASSRTSGRAREETQYF
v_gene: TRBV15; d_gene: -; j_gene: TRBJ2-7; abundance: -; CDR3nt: TGTGCCACCGCGGCCAAGACATCCTCCTACGAGCAGTACTTC; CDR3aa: CATAAKTSSYEQYF
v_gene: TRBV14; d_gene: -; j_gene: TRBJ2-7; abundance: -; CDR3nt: TGTGTCAGCAGCCAAGAGATAGGGGTCTACGAGCAGTACTTC; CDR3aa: CVSSQEIGVYEQYF
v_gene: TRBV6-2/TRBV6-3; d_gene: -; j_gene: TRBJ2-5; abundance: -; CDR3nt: TGTGCCAGCAGTCCGCCTGGGAGGTTAAAAGAGACCCAGTACTTC; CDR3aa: CASSPPGRLKETQYF
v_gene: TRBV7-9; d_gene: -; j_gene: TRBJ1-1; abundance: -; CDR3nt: TGTGCCAGCAGCTTAGTGGAGGATCCAAAAGCCGAAGCTTTCTTT; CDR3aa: CASSLVEDPKAEAFF
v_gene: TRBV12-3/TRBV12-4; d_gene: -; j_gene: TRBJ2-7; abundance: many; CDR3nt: TGTGCCAGCAGTTTTGAAGCTCCCTACGAGCAGTACTTC; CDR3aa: CASSFEAPYEQYF
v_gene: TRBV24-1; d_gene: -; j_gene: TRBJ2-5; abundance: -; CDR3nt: TGTGCCACCAGTGATTGGCAGGGGAGGCGAGAGACCCAGTACTTC; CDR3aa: CATSDWQGRRETQYF
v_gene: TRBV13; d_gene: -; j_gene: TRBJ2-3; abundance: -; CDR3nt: TGTGCCAGCAGCCGGAGCTCCGTCGGATCCACAGATACGCAGTATTTT; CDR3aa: CASSRSSVGSTDTQYF
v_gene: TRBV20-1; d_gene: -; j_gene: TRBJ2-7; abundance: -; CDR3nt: TGTAGTGCCAGCTCACCACCGGGTGGTGGGGGCTACGAGCAGTACTTC; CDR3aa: CSASSPPGGGGYEQYF
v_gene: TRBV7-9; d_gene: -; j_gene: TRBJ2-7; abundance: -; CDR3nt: TGTGCCAGCAGCTCAGGGACCGCGGGCTACGAGCAGTACTTC; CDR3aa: CASSSGTAGYEQYF
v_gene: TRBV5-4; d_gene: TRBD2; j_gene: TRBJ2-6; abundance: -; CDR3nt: TGTGCCACCAGCGGGGCGGACGGGGCCAACGTCCTGACTTTC; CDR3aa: CATSGADGANVLTF
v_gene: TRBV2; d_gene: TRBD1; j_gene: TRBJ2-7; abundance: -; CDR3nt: TGTGCCAGCAGGGACAGGGTCTACCACGAGCAGTACTTC; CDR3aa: CASRDRVYHEQYF
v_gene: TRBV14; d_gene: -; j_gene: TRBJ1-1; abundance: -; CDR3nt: TGTGCCAGCAGCCAACCGGGGGGAACTGAAGCTTTCTTT; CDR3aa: CASSQPGGTEAFF
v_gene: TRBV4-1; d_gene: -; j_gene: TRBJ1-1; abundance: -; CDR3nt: TGCGCCAGCAGCGCTAGGGTCGACACTGAAGCTTTCTTT; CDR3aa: CASSARVDTEAFF
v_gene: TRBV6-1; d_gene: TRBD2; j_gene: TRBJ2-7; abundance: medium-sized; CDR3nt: TGTGCCAGGGGGAATGGAGCGGGGGCAGAGCAGTACTTC; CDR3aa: CARGNGAGAEQYF
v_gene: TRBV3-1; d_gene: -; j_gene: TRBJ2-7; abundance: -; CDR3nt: TGTGCCAGCAGCCCATTGTCGGGGGCTGATCGGATAGGGCAGTACTTC; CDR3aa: CASSPLSGADRIGQYF
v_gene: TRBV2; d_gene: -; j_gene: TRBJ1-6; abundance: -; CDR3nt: TGTGCCAGCAGTGGCAGGGGTTGGAATTCACCCCTCCACTTT; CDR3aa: CASSGRGWNSPLHF
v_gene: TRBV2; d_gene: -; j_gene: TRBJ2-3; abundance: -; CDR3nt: TGTGCCAGCAGTGATATAGCGGACACAGATACGCAGTATTTT; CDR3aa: CASSDIADTDTQYF
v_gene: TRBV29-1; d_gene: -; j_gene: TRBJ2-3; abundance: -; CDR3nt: TGCAGCGGGGACAAGGTTGGCCCAGATACGCAGTATTTT; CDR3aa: CSGDKVGPDTQYF
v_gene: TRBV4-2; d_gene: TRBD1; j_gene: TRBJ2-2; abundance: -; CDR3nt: TGTGCCAGCAGCCAAGACAGGACAGGCCTGAACACCGGGGAGCTGTTTTTT; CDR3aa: CASSQDRTGLNTGELFF
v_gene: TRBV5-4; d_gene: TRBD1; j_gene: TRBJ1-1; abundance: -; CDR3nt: TGTGCCAGCAGCTCAGGGGGCGGCGGGACTGAAGCTTTCTTT; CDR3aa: CASSSGGGGTEAFF
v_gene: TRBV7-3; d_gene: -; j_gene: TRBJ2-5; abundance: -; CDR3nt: TGTGCCAGCAGCGCGGATTGGACCCAGTACTTC; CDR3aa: CASSADWTQYF
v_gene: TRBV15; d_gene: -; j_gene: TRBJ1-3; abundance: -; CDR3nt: TGTGCCACCAGCAGAGGAGGAGGTGACGGAAACACCATATATTTT; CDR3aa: CATSRGGGDGNTIYF
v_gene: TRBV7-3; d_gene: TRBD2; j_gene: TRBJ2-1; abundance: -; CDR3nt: TGTGCCAGCAGCTCGGGTGGCCTAGCGGGAGGTGAGCAGTTCTTC; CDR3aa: CASSSGGLAGGEQFF
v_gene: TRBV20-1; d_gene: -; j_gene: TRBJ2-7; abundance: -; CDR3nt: TGCAGTGCTAGACTGTCCAGGGGCCCCTACGAGCAGTACTTC; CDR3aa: CSARLSRGPYEQYF
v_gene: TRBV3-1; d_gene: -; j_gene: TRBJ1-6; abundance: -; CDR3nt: TGTGCCAGCAGCCTCCGGGGCGAGGGTTCACCCCTCCACTTT; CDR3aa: CASSLRGEGSPLHF
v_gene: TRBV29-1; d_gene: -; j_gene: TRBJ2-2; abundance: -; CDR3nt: TGCAGCGTTGACCGGGGTGGGACAAACACCGGGGAGCTGTTTTTT; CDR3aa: CSVDRGGTNTGELFF
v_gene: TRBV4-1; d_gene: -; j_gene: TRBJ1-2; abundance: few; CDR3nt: TGCGCCAGCAGCGAAGGGCCCTCGTCCATGACAGAGAACTATGGCTACACCTTC; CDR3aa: CASSEGPSSMTENYGYTF
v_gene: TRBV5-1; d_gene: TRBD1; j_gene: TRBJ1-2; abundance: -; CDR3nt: TGTGCCAGCAGCTTAGACCGGGACAGGGTAACCTTTAACTATGGCTACACCTTC; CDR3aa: CASSLDRDRVTFNYGYTF